This T cell receptor (beta chain) is drawn from a study of cytomegalovirus exposure and HLA in healthy donors. The CDR3 sequence is 17 residues long. Trimming cost V 1 base and J 0 bases, with 16 bases left between them. Germline assignment: CDR1 SGHKS and CDR2 YYEKEE (reference sequence). Study results and limitations: Researchers reported that a few CMV-associated chains were confirmed in vitro as CMV antigen-specific. For most TCR sequences rarity was the rule, although some public TCRs occurred in many donors.

The protocol was immunoSEQ multiplex PCR, while the TCRdb copy is restricted to in-frame clones and leaves out a portion. The data hold 100,000 to 150,000 clones, with 90% to 95% observed a single time. A note on this clone: What it binds is not known.

V usage is TRBV5-5 and J usage is TRBJ1-2; a weak D match, TRBD1 (5 bases). This TCR was recovered from a woman aged 18-29 years in good health and CMV-seronegative. Material: PBMCs. The CDR3 sequence: CASSLTGQGGTNYGYTF. The DNA for the CDR3 is TGTGCCAGCAGCTTGACCGGGCAGGGCGGAACTAACTATGGCTACACCTTC.